This T cell receptor beta chain was observed in a study of blood T cell repertoires in COVID-19. Study background: Sites in the United States, Italy and Spain provided acute and convalescent COVID-19 samples.

Germline CDR1 reads SGHRS; CDR2 reads YFSETQ. Trimming pared 1 base from V and 0 bases from J, leaving 10 bases between. The CDR3 loop spans 15 amino acids. Profiling relied on immunoSEQ multiplex PCR, and the TCRdb table lists in-frame clones only, not all of them. The data contain roughly 250,000 clones, roughly 90% of them singletons. The chain uses TRBV5-1 and TRBJ1-1; the D is unclear. Material: PBMCs or T cells enriched from blood (not recorded which). This receptor was identified in a woman in her forties with acute COVID-19. The CDR3 nucleotides read TGCGCCAGCAGCTTGTCCGGGGATTTGAACACTGAAGCTTTCTTT. Protein sequence: CASSLSGDLNTEAFF.